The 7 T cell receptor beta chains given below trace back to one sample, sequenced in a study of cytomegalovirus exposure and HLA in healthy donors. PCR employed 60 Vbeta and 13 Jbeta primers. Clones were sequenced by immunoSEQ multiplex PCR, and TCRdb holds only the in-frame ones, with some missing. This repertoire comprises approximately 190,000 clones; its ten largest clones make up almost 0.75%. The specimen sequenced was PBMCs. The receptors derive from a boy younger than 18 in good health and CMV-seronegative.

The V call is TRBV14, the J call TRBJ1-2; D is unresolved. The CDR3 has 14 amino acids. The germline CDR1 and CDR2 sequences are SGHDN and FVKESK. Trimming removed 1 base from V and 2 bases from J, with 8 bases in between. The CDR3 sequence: CASSQARGNYGYTF. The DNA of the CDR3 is TGTGCCAGCAGCCAAGCGAGAGGAAACTATGGCTACACCTTC.

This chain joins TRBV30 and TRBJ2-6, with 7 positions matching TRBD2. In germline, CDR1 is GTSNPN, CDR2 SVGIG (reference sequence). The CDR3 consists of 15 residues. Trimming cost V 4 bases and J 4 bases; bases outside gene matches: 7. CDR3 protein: CAWTLGGSGANVLTF. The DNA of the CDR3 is TGTGCCTGGACCCTCGGGGGGTCGGGGGCCAACGTCCTGACTTTC.

CDR3 protein: CASSFRLAYGYTF. The CDR3 DNA reads TGTGCCAGCAGCTTCAGGCTCGCTTATGGCTACACCTTC. This chain joins TRBV5-4 and TRBJ1-2; no clear D gene. Germline V gene sequence: CDR1 SGHNT, CDR2 YYREEE (reference sequence). V was trimmed by 2 bases and J by 5 bases, leaving 10 bases between them. The CDR3 sequence is 13 residues long.

The CDR3 nucleotides are TGTGCCAGCAGCGAGCAGGGGGCTGATTACGAGCAGTACTTC. Residues: CASSEQGADYEQYF. The chain joins TRBV9 to TRBJ2-7; 8 positions agree with TRBD1. Germline V gene sequence: CDR1 SGDLS, CDR2 YYNGEE. Losses at the gene ends were 3 bases for V and 4 bases for J; bases not matched to a gene: 6. There are 14 residues in the CDR3.

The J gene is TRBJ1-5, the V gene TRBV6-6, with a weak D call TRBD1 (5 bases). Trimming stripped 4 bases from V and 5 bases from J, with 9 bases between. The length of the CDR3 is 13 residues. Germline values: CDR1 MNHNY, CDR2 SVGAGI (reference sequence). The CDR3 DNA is TGTGCCAGCAGTTCCCGCAGGGATCAGCCCCAGCATTTT. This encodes CASSSRRDQPQHF.

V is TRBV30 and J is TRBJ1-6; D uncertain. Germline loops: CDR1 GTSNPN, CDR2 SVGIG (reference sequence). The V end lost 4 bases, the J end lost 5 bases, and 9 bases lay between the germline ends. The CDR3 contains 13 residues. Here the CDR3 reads CAWTFSDNSPLHF. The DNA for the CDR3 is TGTGCCTGGACCTTTTCAGATAATTCACCCCTCCACTTT. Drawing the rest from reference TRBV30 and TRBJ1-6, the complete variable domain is SQTIHQWPATLVQPVGSPLSLECTVEGTSNPNLYWYRQAAGRGLQLLFYSVGIGQISSEVPQNLSASRPQDRQFILSSKKLLLSDSGFYLCAWTFSDNSPLHFGNGTRLTVT.

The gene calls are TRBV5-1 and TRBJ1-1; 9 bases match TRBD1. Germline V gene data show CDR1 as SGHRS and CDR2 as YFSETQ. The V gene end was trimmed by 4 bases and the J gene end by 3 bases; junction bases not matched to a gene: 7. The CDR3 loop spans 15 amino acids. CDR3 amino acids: CASSPGTGKDTEAFF. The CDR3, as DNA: TGCGCCAGCAGCCCGGGGACAGGGAAGGACACTGAAGCTTTCTTT.